The clone carrying this TCR beta chain was counted a single time. The V and J ends lost 7 bases and 4 bases, in that order; junction bases with no gene match: 16. The germline gives CDR1 SNHLY, CDR2 FYNNEI. CDR3 length: 18 amino acids. The sample is drawn from a study of T cell changes during pregnancy in multiple sclerosis. TCRdb's copy holds only in-frame clones and misses some; the assay was immunoSEQ multiplex PCR. The profile shows roughly 84,000 clones, about 93% of them singletons. The clonotype comes from a female donor in good health, enrolled as a control in a pregnancy study. The chain couples TRBV2 to TRBJ2-7; TRBD2 matches 13 bases. Sample: peripheral blood, taken in the third trimester of pregnancy. CDR3 protein: CASIPLGRTSGSWYEQYF. DNA of the CDR3: TGTGCCAGCATCCCTCTAGGAAGGACTAGCGGGAGTTGGTACGAGCAGTACTTC.